This TCR beta chain was observed in a study of shared clonotypes between healthy human individuals. CD45RO-negative, CCR7-positively selected cells formed the naive CD8 fraction, excluding terminally differentiated effector memory CD45RA+ cells. V shed 4 bases and J 4 bases; nucleotides not matched to a gene: 15. The germline V gene has CDR1 SGHAT and CDR2 FQNNGV. The CDR3 loop spans 18 amino acids. Several immunoSEQ plates held equal portions of the genomic DNA taken from each subset. Method: immunoSEQ multiplex PCR; TCRdb's copy keeps in-frame clones and lacks some. Of roughly 2,000,000 clones listed, just under 95% are singletons.

The chain uses TRBV11-2 and TRBJ2-3, with TRBD2 identical over 9 bases. This receptor was taken from a young man in good health. Sequencing input: naive CD8+ T cells sorted from blood. As DNA, the CDR3 is TGTGCCAGCAGCTCCCCAGTCCGGACTAGCGTCTCCGCAGATACGCAGTATTTT. It yields the protein CASSSPVRTSVSADTQYF.